Listed below are T cell receptor beta chains from one sample, sequenced in a study of tumor-infiltrating lymphocytes in primary liver carcinoma. Each CDR3 protein is one row after TCRdb ran MiXCR on the multiplex PCR reads. The table has about 96,000 distinct CDR3 sequences, less than 75% seen once. Sequencing used tumor-adjacent normal liver tissue. The receptors come from a man between 35 and 55 years old with primary liver carcinoma and hepatitis B virus infection. Each CDR3 is given with its conserved first and last residue. Each record gives: D gene, clone size, J gene, V gene, CDR3 DNA, CDR3 protein. A D gene is named only where the DNA matches it firmly. Clone size appears in some rows only: once, few, many, or a class for an expanded clone.

D: NA
size: few
J: TRBJ1-5
V: TRBV2
DNA: TGTGCCAGCAGTGATAACCGGCAGACTAGCAATCAGCCCCAGCATTTT
CDR3: CASSDNRQTSNQPQHF

D: NA
size: NA
J: TRBJ2-7
V: TRBV11-2
DNA: TGTGCCAGTAGCTTATACCTCGGCAGGGACTCCTACGAGCAGTACTTC
CDR3: CASSLYLGRDSYEQYF

D: NA
size: NA
J: TRBJ2-1
V: TRBV24-1
DNA: TGTGCCACCAGTGATGGCCGGGCCTACAATGAGCAGTTCTTC
CDR3: CATSDGRAYNEQFF

D: NA
size: NA
J: TRBJ1-2
V: TRBV12-3/TRBV12-4
DNA: TGTGCCAGCAGTCTCCTACTCGGGGGCTACATCTTC
CDR3: CASSLLLGGYIF

D: TRBD1
size: NA
J: TRBJ2-1
V: TRBV20-1
DNA: TGCAGTACTAGTGAGGGGGCCGGTTTCTACAATGAGCAGTTCTTC
CDR3: CSTSEGAGFYNEQFF

D: NA
size: many
J: TRBJ1-2
V: TRBV6-1
DNA: TGTGCCAGCAGTGACTCTCGGGTGAACTATGGCTACACCTTC
CDR3: CASSDSRVNYGYTF

D: NA
size: few
J: TRBJ2-5
V: TRBV11-2
DNA: TGTGCCAGCAGTCGTTGGACTGGTCCCGCGGAGACCCAGTACTTC
CDR3: CASSRWTGPAETQYF

D: TRBD2
size: NA
J: TRBJ2-1
V: TRBV29-1
DNA: TGCAGCGTTGGGGGTGAGGGCGGGAGTTGGCGGGGCGAGCAATCCTTC
CDR3: CSVGGEGGSWRGEQSF

D: TRBD2
size: NA
J: TRBJ2-5
V: TRBV11-2
DNA: TGTGCCAGCAGCTTACGTCGTGAACTAGCGGCTTACGAAGAGACCCAGTACTTC
CDR3: CASSLRRELAAYEETQYF

D: NA
size: NA
J: TRBJ1-5
V: TRBV6-5
DNA: TGTGCCAGCAGTTGTTTAGGGAAGGAGCAGCCCCAGCATTTT
CDR3: CASSCLGKEQPQHF

D: NA
size: many
J: TRBJ1-2
V: TRBV12-3/TRBV12-4
DNA: TGTGCCAGCAGTTGGGCAAGAGATGGCTACACCTTC
CDR3: CASSWARDGYTF

D: TRBD1
size: many
J: TRBJ1-1
V: TRBV5-1
DNA: TGCGCCAGCAGCGAAGGGGGCGCGAACACTGAAGCTTTCTTT
CDR3: CASSEGGANTEAFF

D: NA
size: NA
J: TRBJ2-3
V: TRBV11-2
DNA: TGTGTCAGCAGCTTAGCAACGGGACATTTCACAGATACGCTGTATTTT
CDR3: CVSSLATGHFTDTLYF

D: NA
size: NA
J: TRBJ2-1
V: TRBV29-1
DNA: TGCAGCATGGACGGCTATAATGAGCAGTTCTTC
CDR3: CSMDGYNEQFF

D: TRBD2
size: NA
J: TRBJ2-3
V: TRBV20-1
DNA: TGCAGTGCCCCGAAGGGAGGGCCGAATACGCAGTATTTT
CDR3: CSAPKGGPNTQYF

D: TRBD2
size: many
J: TRBJ2-1
V: TRBV29-1
DNA: TGCAGCGTTAACTATGGCGTGGCGGGAGGCTACAATGAGCAGTTCTTC
CDR3: CSVNYGVAGGYNEQFF

D: TRBD2
size: NA
J: TRBJ2-7
V: TRBV11-2
DNA: TGTACCAGCAGCCAAGTTAGGGCAGCGGGAAAGCCCGAGCAGTACTTC
CDR3: CTSSQVRAAGKPEQYF

D: NA
size: NA
J: TRBJ2-1
V: TRBV28
DNA: TGTGCCAGCAGTGGCGGGACGCCGAACAATGTGCAGTTCTTC
CDR3: CASSGGTPNNVQFF

D: NA
size: few
J: TRBJ2-1
V: TRBV19
DNA: TGTGCCAGTAGTATCGGGGGGATGACAGGGGCTATCAGCTCCTACAATGAGCAGTTCTTC
CDR3: CASSIGGMTGAISSYNEQFF

D: NA
size: NA
J: TRBJ2-6
V: TRBV6-5
DNA: TGTGCCAGCAATCGAGAAGCTGGGGCCAACGTCCTAACTTTC
CDR3: CASNREAGANVLTF

D: TRBD2
size: many
J: TRBJ2-1
V: TRBV6-1
DNA: TGTGCCAGCAGTGAGAGGGCTAGCGGGAGTACCTACAATGAGCAGTTCTTC
CDR3: CASSERASGSTYNEQFF

D: TRBD2
size: NA
J: TRBJ2-1
V: TRBV20-1
DNA: TGCAGTGCTACCTCCTCCGGCACTAGCGGGATTAATGAGCAGTTCTTC
CDR3: CSATSSGTSGINEQFF

D: TRBD1
size: NA
J: TRBJ1-2
V: TRBV6-5
DNA: TGTGCCAGCAGCCCGACCAGGACAGGAGTGAACTATGGCTACACCTTC
CDR3: CASSPTRTGVNYGYTF

D: NA
size: many
J: TRBJ1-5
V: TRBV12-3/TRBV12-4
DNA: TGTGCCAGCAGTTTATTGGGGGGGTATCAGCCCCAGCATTTT
CDR3: CASSLLGGYQPQHF

D: TRBD1
size: NA
J: TRBJ2-6
V: TRBV10-3
DNA: TGTGCCATCAGGGCGGGACAGGCGGACTCTGGTGTCAACGTCCTGACTTTC
CDR3: CAIRAGQADSGVNVLTF

D: NA
size: many
J: TRBJ2-7
V: TRBV14
DNA: TGTGCCAGCAGCCAAGGATGGCAGGGTAGCCACGAGCAGTACTTC
CDR3: CASSQGWQGSHEQYF

D: NA
size: NA
J: TRBJ1-1
V: TRBV12-3/TRBV12-4
DNA: TGTGCCAGCAGTTTACTCGGGCCCGTGGACATTGAAGCTTTCTTT
CDR3: CASSLLGPVDIEAFF

D: NA
size: NA
J: TRBJ1-2
V: TRBV6-5
DNA: TGTGTCAGCAGTTACCTGAGGGGAGGCAGGGAAAATGGCTACACATTC
CDR3: CVSSYLRGGRENGYTF

D: TRBD1
size: once
J: TRBJ2-2
V: TRBV4-1
DNA: TGCGCCGGCACCCTGAGACAGGGAGAAGCCGGGGAGCTGTCTTTT
CDR3: CAGTLRQGEAGELSF

D: TRBD2
size: many
J: TRBJ2-1
V: TRBV5-5
DNA: TGTGCCAGCAGCCATAGCGGGAGTTATGGGAATGAGCAGTTCTTC
CDR3: CASSHSGSYGNEQFF

D: NA
size: NA
J: TRBJ1-2
V: TRBV11-2
DNA: TGTGCCAGCAGCTTAGGTGGTGTAGTTACCCTCTATGGCTACACCTTC
CDR3: CASSLGGVVTLYGYTF

D: NA
size: NA
J: TRBJ1-1
V: TRBV11-2
DNA: TGTGTCAGCAGCTTAAGGGAGGGCTTGAACACTGAACCTTTCTTT
CDR3: CVSSLREGLNTEPFF

D: TRBD2
size: NA
J: TRBJ2-3
V: TRBV10-3
DNA: TGTGCCACCCGGACTAGCGGGAGGGATACGCGGTATTTT
CDR3: CATRTSGRDTRYF

D: NA
size: NA
J: TRBJ2-2
V: TRBV11-1
DNA: TGTGCCAGCAACTTAGCGCGGCGTTTTACCGGGGAGCTGTTTTTT
CDR3: CASNLARRFTGELFF

D: TRBD1
size: few
J: TRBJ1-1
V: TRBV11-1
DNA: TGTGCCAGCAGCCCGCGACAGGGTCGGAACACTGAAGCTTTCTTT
CDR3: CASSPRQGRNTEAFF

D: NA
size: NA
J: TRBJ1-1
V: TRBV11-2
DNA: TGTGCCAGCAGTATGACATGGGACACTGAAGCTTTCTTT
CDR3: CASSMTWDTEAFF

D: NA
size: many
J: TRBJ2-7
V: TRBV6-1
DNA: TGTGCCAGTGCGAATACTAGTCCCTACGAGCAGTACTTC
CDR3: CASANTSPYEQYF

D: NA
size: NA
J: TRBJ1-1
V: TRBV5-1
DNA: TGTGCCAGCAGCTGGGGGGGTTCGAACACTGAAGCTTTCTTT
CDR3: CASSWGGSNTEAFF

D: NA
size: many
J: TRBJ1-4
V: TRBV10-3
DNA: TGTGCCATCAGTGGGACAGAGAATGAAAAACTGTTTTTT
CDR3: CAISGTENEKLFF

D: NA
size: many
J: TRBJ2-6
V: TRBV13
DNA: TGTGCCAGCAGCTTACTCCCTCAGGGGTCTGGGGCCAACGTCCTGACTTTC
CDR3: CASSLLPQGSGANVLTF

D: NA
size: few
J: TRBJ1-1
V: TRBV4-1
DNA: TGCGCCAGCTGCCAAGTAACGGGGGGGACTGAAGCTTTCTTT
CDR3: CASCQVTGGTEAFF

D: NA
size: NA
J: TRBJ2-1
V: TRBV20-1
DNA: TGCAGTGTTCCGGGAGTGAGTGGGAATGAGCAGTTCTTC
CDR3: CSVPGVSGNEQFF

D: TRBD2
size: NA
J: TRBJ2-1
V: TRBV6-6
DNA: TGTGCCAGCAGTTACTCGAGCCTAGCGGGAGCCTATGAGCAGTTCTTC
CDR3: CASSYSSLAGAYEQFF

D: TRBD2
size: NA
J: TRBJ2-3
V: TRBV30
DNA: TGTGGCGCCGGCGCTAGCGGGAGTGTAGATACGCAGTATTTT
CDR3: CGAGASGSVDTQYF

D: NA
size: NA
J: TRBJ1-3
V: TRBV4-1
DNA: TGCGCCAGCAGCCAGGCCGTAAGGGAAACGCTACGGTCTGGAAACAACATATATTTT
CDR3: CASSQAVRETLRSGNNIYF

D: NA
size: once
J: TRBJ2-3
V: TRBV4-1
DNA: TGCGCCAGCAGCCAAGTAGGGGCAGATACGTGGTATTTT
CDR3: CASSQVGADTWYF